What follows is one T cell receptor beta chain and its context. The CDR3 is 17 residues long. V dropped 4 bases and J dropped 0 bases, with 16 bases sitting between them. The germline V gene encodes CDR1 SGHDT and CDR2 YYEEEE. Study processing details: Amplification from reference gene primers served as the basis for estimated nucleated cell counts. Produced via immunoSEQ multiplex PCR; TCRdb's table is partial and in-frame only. The V and J calls and clone size are taken from that table; D and trimming were inferred from the DNA. The sample shows fewer than 90,000 clones, roughly nine tenths of them seen only once. The record originates from a study of blood T cell repertoires in COVID-19. Study in general: Acute and convalescent COVID-19 samples came from the United States, Italy and Spain. The cDNA or gDNA used as material had been derived from T cells, B-cell-depleted T cells, or PBMCs.

The sample was peripheral blood. The TCR was taken from a middle-aged man with active or convalescent COVID-19. The rearrangement uses TRBV5-6 and TRBJ1-4; D not certain. CDR3 amino acids: CASSAGRTSATNEKLFF. CDR3 bases: TGTGCCAGCAGCGCTGGACGGACTTCTGCAACTAATGAAAAACTGTTTTTT.